Shown below are 20 T cell receptor beta chains from a single sample sequenced in a study of blood T cell repertoires in COVID-19. Here immunoSEQ multiplex PCR was the method, and the copy in TCRdb shows in-frame clones only, minus some. Of more than 110,000 clones in the sample, approximately 85% were seen once. The material sequenced was peripheral blood. The receptors originated from a man in his fifties with acute or convalescent COVID-19.

V is TRBV7-9 and J is TRBJ1-2, with TRBD1 as a possible D gene (6 bases). Germline V gives CDR1 SEHNR, CDR2 FQNEAQ (reference sequence). Trimming pared 7 bases from V and 8 bases from J, leaving 20 bases between. The CDR3 runs 14 residues. CDR3 coding DNA: TGTGCCAGCACCCCCGGACAGTTCGTGGAAGGCTACACCTTC. Its protein is CASTPGQFVEGYTF. The full variable domain, completed using reference TRBV7-9 and TRBJ1-2, is DTGVSQNPRHKITKRGQNVTFRCDPISEHNRLYWYRQTLGQGPEFLTYFQNEAQLEKSRLLSDRFSAERPKGSFSTLEIQRTEQGDSAMYLCASTPGQFVEGYTFGSGTRLTVV.

The J gene is TRBJ2-2, the V gene TRBV11-3; D gene unclear. This CDR3 is built from 11 residues. Per the germline V gene, CDR1 is SGHNT and CDR2 is YENEEA. The V end lost 5 bases, the J end lost 7 bases, and 5 bases lay between the germline ends. The CDR3 bases are TGTGCCAGCAGCCCAGACGGGGAGCTGTTTTTT. The encoded protein is CASSPDGELFF.

This chain uses TRBV4-1 with TRBJ2-5; 7 nucleotides line up with TRBD2. Germline V CDR1 and CDR2: MGHRA, YSYEKL. V was clipped by 1 base and J by 6 bases; unmatched bases: 8. CDR3 length: 15 residues. The CDR3 sequence is CASSQAQTSRKTQYF. CDR3 bases: TGCGCCAGCAGCCAAGCCCAGACTAGCAGGAAGACCCAGTACTTC.

This chain connects TRBV20-1 to TRBJ1-2; D possibly corresponds to TRBD1 (6 bases). The germline V gene has CDR1 DFQATT and CDR2 SNEGSKA (reference sequence). V lost 6 bases and J 6 bases, leaving 11 bases between the germline ends. The CDR3 is 11 amino acids. CDR3 protein: CSAGTMDGYTF. CDR3 coding DNA: TGCAGTGCCGGGACAATGGATGGCTACACCTTC.

V usage is TRBV14 and J usage is TRBJ2-5, with a possible D match to TRBD2 (5 bases). Trimming took off 7 bases at V and 7 bases at J, with 16 bases between the two ends. The CDR3 contains 13 residues. Per the germline V gene, CDR1 is SGHDN and CDR2 is FVKESK. The CDR3, as DNA: TGTGCCAGCAACCCACTAGGAGTGGGGACCCAGTACTTC. Encoded protein: CASNPLGVGTQYF.

The rearrangement joins TRBV24-1 to TRBJ2-1; D gene unclear. Germline V gene data show CDR1 as KGHDR and CDR2 as SFDVKD. The germline V and J ends were trimmed by 3 bases and 0 bases, with 11 bases remaining between them. The CDR3 spans 16 residues. The CDR3 DNA is TGTGCCACCAGTGATAACCAGGTGAGCTCCTACAATGAGCAGTTCTTC. Its protein product is CATSDNQVSSYNEQFF.

V and J are TRBV28 and TRBJ1-2, with 8 bases that match TRBD1. CDR1 MDHEN and CDR2 SYDVKM come from the germline V gene. The CDR3 spans 16 residues. V shed 2 bases and J 0 bases; nucleotides not matched to a gene: 5. The CDR3 sequence is CASSLIAGGPNYGYTF. CDR3 nucleotide sequence: TGTGCCAGCAGTTTAATCGCAGGGGGCCCTAACTATGGCTACACCTTC.

J is TRBJ2-7 and V is TRBV10-3; D unresolved. This CDR3 has 13 residues. Per germline, CDR1 ENHRY and CDR2 SYGVKD. Between the trimmed V and J ends, which lost 3 bases and 5 bases, there was a span of 11 bases. CDR3 sequence reads: CAISDQVGNEQYF. The CDR3 DNA sequence: TGTGCCATCAGTGACCAGGTGGGTAACGAGCAGTACTTC.

There are a few counts of this clone. An end of the junction does not agree with germline; a read error may underlie this. The chain couples TRBV7-8 to TRBJ2-7; 8 bases agree with TRBD2. The CDR3 totals 15 residues. Germline lookup yields CDR1 SGHVS and CDR2 FQNEAQ. CDR3 residues: CASSPWSGSSHEQYF. DNA for the CDR3: TGTGCCAGCAGCCCGTGGAGCGGGAGCTCCCACGAGCAGTACTTC.

This chain uses TRBV10-3 with TRBJ1-1; possible D gene TRBD1, 5 bases. The CDR3 covers 11 residues. CDR1 is ENHRY and CDR2 is SYGVKD in the germline V gene. Trimming took off 6 bases at V and 6 bases at J, with 8 bases between the two ends. CDR3 coding DNA: TGTGCCATCAGAGGGGCGGCTGAAGCTTTCTTT. Amino acid sequence: CAIRGAAEAFF.

This clone was detected once. The chain joins TRBV3-1 (or the pseudogene TRBV3-2) to TRBJ1-2; D perhaps matches TRBD1 (5 bases). Trimming left V 0 bases short and J 4 bases short, with 18 bases between. The CDR3 is made up of 17 amino acids. The germline CDR1 and CDR2 sequences are LGHDT and YNNKEL (reference sequence). The CDR3: CASSQDYKGRSTYGYTF. CDR3 nucleotide sequence: TGTGCCAGCAGCCAAGATTATAAGGGGCGGTCGACCTATGGCTACACCTTC.

The chain links TRBV5-1 to TRBJ1-5, with D maybe TRBD1 (6 bases). Germline lookup yields CDR1 SGHRS and CDR2 YFSETQ. Deletions cut 4 bases from V and 0 bases from J, with 14 bases between. There are 16 residues in the CDR3. This CDR3 reads CASSETGIYSNQPQHF. The CDR3 DNA sequence: TGCGCCAGCAGCGAGACAGGAATATATAGCAATCAGCCCCAGCATTTT.

The V call is TRBV19, the J call TRBJ1-2, with D possibly TRBD1 on 5 matching bases. Germline CDR1 is LNHDA and CDR2 is SQIVND (reference sequence). Trimming removed 3 bases from V and 3 bases from J, with 14 bases in between. The CDR3 is 15 residues long. The CDR3 here is CASSISQGWDYGYTF. The CDR3 DNA sequence: TGTGCCAGTAGTATCAGCCAGGGATGGGACTATGGCTACACCTTC. Complete variable domain (other parts from reference TRBV19 and TRBJ1-2): DGGITQSPKYLFRKEGQNVTLSCEQNLNHDAMYWYRQDPGQGLRLIYYSQIVNDFQKGDIAEGYSVSREKKESFPLTVTSAQKNPTAFYLCASSISQGWDYGYTFGSGTRLTVV.

The chain recombines TRBV6-1 with TRBJ2-7, with TRBD1 identical over 8 bases. After removal of 1 base from V and 2 bases from J, the junction contained 4 bases not matched to a gene. The CDR3 is 15 amino acids. Germline V lookup: CDR1 MNHNS, CDR2 SASEGT. This chain's CDR3 is CASSEGRTGTYEQYF. The CDR3 coding sequence is TGTGCCAGCAGTGAAGGTCGGACAGGGACCTACGAGCAGTACTTC.

Only a few counts were recorded for this clone. This chain joins TRBV7-9 and TRBJ2-5; perhaps TRBD2 as D (6 bases). CDR1 and CDR2 (germline): SEHNR, FQNEAQ (reference sequence). CDR3 length: 14 amino acids. Trimming removed 0 bases from V and 1 base from J, with 6 bases in between. The DNA for the CDR3 is TGTGCCAGCAGCTTAGCGGGGGGCCAAGAGACCCAGTACTTC. Protein sequence: CASSLAGGQETQYF. Based on the CDR3 plus reference TRBV7-9 and TRBJ2-5, the full variable domain is DTGVSQNPRHKITKRGQNVTFRCDPISEHNRLYWYRQTLGQGPEFLTYFQNEAQLEKSRLLSDRFSAERPKGSFSTLEIQRTEQGDSAMYLCASSLAGGQETQYFGPGTRLLVL.

In DNA form, the CDR3 reads TGTGCCAGCAGTGAAGCGCCGCGACAGGATATCACCTACGAGCAGTACTTC. Its translation: CASSEAPRQDITYEQYF. The rearrangement uses TRBV2 and TRBJ2-7; D may be TRBD1 (6 bases). The CDR3 length is 17 residues. With 0 bases removed from V and 2 bases from J, the gap between germline ends came to 17 bases. Looked up from germline, CDR1 is SNHLY and CDR2 is FYNNEI.

The rearrangement joins TRBV12-3 or TRBV12-4 to TRBJ1-6, with TRBD1 identical over 8 bases. The CDR3 extends over 13 amino acids. V lost 7 bases, J lost 9 bases, and 5 bases stayed unmatched. The CDR3 DNA reads as TGTGCCAGCACCTGGGACAGGAGTTCACCCCTCCACTTT. It specifies CASTWDRSSPLHF.

The rearrangement links TRBV29-1 to TRBJ2-1, with TRBD2 as a possible D gene (5 bases). Germline V gene lookup returns CDR1 SQVTM and CDR2 ANQGSEA. The CDR3 consists of 11 residues. V lost 3 bases and J lost 10, with 10 bases in between. As DNA, the CDR3 is TGCAGCGTTGACCCGGGGTTAGAGCAGTTCTTC. Translated: CSVDPGLEQFF.

The CDR3 region is CASSSWGGDQPQHF. CDR3 DNA sequence: TGTGCCAGTAGTTCTTGGGGGGGCGATCAGCCCCAGCATTTT. This chain links TRBV19 with TRBJ1-5; tentative D call: TRBD1 (6 bases). The CDR3 spans 14 residues. The V and J ends lost 5 bases and 5 bases respectively, with 13 bases between them. Germline V lookup: CDR1 LNHDA, CDR2 SQIVND (reference sequence). Full variable domain (remainder filled in from reference TRBV19 and TRBJ1-5): DGGITQSPKYLFRKEGQNVTLSCEQNLNHDAMYWYRQDPGQGLRLIYYSQIVNDFQKGDIAEGYSVSREKKESFPLTVTSAQKNPTAFYLCASSSWGGDQPQHFGDGTRLSIL.

This sequence joins TRBV11-2 and TRBJ2-4, with 7 bases lining up with TRBD2. The trim removed 5 bases at V and 7 bases at J, leaving 8 bases unmatched. The CDR3 has 14 amino acids. Per the germline V gene, CDR1 is SGHAT and CDR2 is FQNNGV. The chain's CDR3 is CASSPGEGRNIQYF. As DNA, the CDR3 is TGTGCCAGCAGCCCCGGGGAGGGCCGTAACATTCAGTACTTC. Using reference TRBV11-2 and TRBJ2-4 for the parts outside the CDR3, the full variable domain is EAGVAQSPRYKIIEKRQSVAFWCNPISGHATLYWYQQILGQGPKLLIQFQNNGVVDDSQLPKDRFSAERLKGVDSTLKIQPAKLEDSAVYLCASSPGEGRNIQYFGAGTRLSVL.